The rows below give T cell receptor beta chains drawn from one sample of a study of cytomegalovirus exposure and HLA in healthy donors. TCRdb's copy holds only in-frame clones and misses some; the assay was immunoSEQ multiplex PCR. Seen here are roughly 330,000 clones, approximately 86% observed once, and the top ten hold approximately 1.2%. Sequenced: PBMCs. These receptors were taken from a woman in her twenties or thirties in good health and CMV-seropositive. CDR3s include the opening cysteine and the closing phenylalanine or tryptophan. Fields, in order: clone size, J gene, V gene, D gene, CDR3 protein, CDR3 DNA. A D gene is named only where the DNA matches it firmly. Where a row states a size, it is once, few, many or the class of an expanded clone; other rows omit it.

.	TRBJ1-2	TRBV19	.	CASTRARENGYTF	TGTGCCAGTACCAGGGCCAGGGAAAATGGCTACACCTTC
.	TRBJ1-2	TRBV6-6	.	CASITDHWSYGYTF	TGTGCCAGCATCACGGACCATTGGAGCTATGGCTACACCTTC
once	TRBJ2-3	TRBV4-3	TRBD1	CASSQRGQGTDTQYF	TGCGCCAGCAGCCAGAGGGGACAGGGGACAGATACGCAGTATTTT
.	TRBJ1-6	TRBV14	.	CASSAGSRNSPLHF	TGTGCCAGCAGCGCCGGGTCGCGTAATTCACCCCTCCACTTT
.	TRBJ2-7	TRBV6-1	TRBD1	CASRTGGNLYEQYF	TGTGCCAGCAGAACAGGGGGGAACCTCTACGAGCAGTACTTC
.	TRBJ2-1	TRBV14	TRBD2	CASSQLRGAYNEQFF	TGTGCCAGCAGCCAATTGCGGGGGGCCTACAATGAGCAGTTCTTC
.	TRBJ2-7	TRBV6-1	.	CASSISGSYEQYF	TGTGCCAGCAGTATCAGCGGGTCCTACGAGCAGTACTTC
.	TRBJ1-5	TRBV27	.	CASSLFQDQPQHF	TGTGCCAGCAGTTTATTTCAGGATCAGCCCCAGCATTTT
.	TRBJ2-4	TRBV6-5	.	CASVPPGPKNIQYF	TGTGCCAGCGTGCCCCCGGGACCTAAAAACATTCAGTACTTC
once	TRBJ2-7	TRBV15	TRBD2	CATSRSLSAGVSEQYF	TGTGCCACCAGCAGGTCCTTATCAGCGGGAGTCTCCGAGCAGTACTTC
.	TRBJ2-7	TRBV6-5	.	CASRRPATDEQYF	TGTGCCAGCAGGCGCCCGGCTACAGACGAGCAGTACTTC
.	TRBJ2-5	TRBV12-2	.	CASRREETQYF	TGTGCAAGTCGCCGGGAGGAGACCCAGTACTTC
.	TRBJ1-2	TRBV30	.	CAWSDKGYGYTF	TGTGCCTGGAGTGACAAGGGGTATGGCTACACCTTC
.	TRBJ2-5	TRBV30	.	CAWGLQGWQETQYF	TGTGCCTGGGGCCTTCAGGGGTGGCAAGAGACCCAGTACTTC
.	TRBJ2-5	TRBV5-6	.	CASSFDIQETQYF	TGTGCCAGCAGCTTCGACATTCAAGAGACCCAGTACTTC
.	TRBJ2-1	TRBV5-1	.	CASSLEGDNEQFF	TGCGCCAGCAGCTTGGAAGGAGACAATGAGCAGTTCTTC
.	TRBJ2-1	TRBV11-1	.	CASSPSGVSNEQFF	TGTGCCAGCAGCCCATCGGGAGTGAGCAATGAGCAGTTCTTC
.	TRBJ2-2	TRBV9	.	CASSVEVQNTGELFF	TGTGCCAGCAGCGTAGAGGTACAGAACACCGGGGAGCTGTTTTTT
.	TRBJ2-2	TRBV6-6	.	CASSLGTANTGELFF	TGTGCCAGCAGCCTTGGGACGGCGAACACCGGGGAGCTGTTTTTT
.	TRBJ2-7	TRBV9	.	CASSVEPLPLPEQYF	TGTGCCAGCAGCGTAGAGCCACTGCCTCTTCCCGAGCAGTACTTC
.	TRBJ1-5	TRBV2	TRBD1	CASRDRGSNQPQHF	TGTGCCAGCAGGGACAGGGGTAGCAATCAGCCCCAGCATTTT
.	TRBJ1-2	TRBV9	.	CASSPPTGVGYGYTF	TGTGCCAGCAGCCCACCAACCGGGGTCGGGTATGGCTACACCTTC
.	TRBJ2-2	TRBV5-8	.	CASSRRGGANTGELFF	TGTGCCAGCTCACGGAGGGGCGGGGCGAACACCGGGGAGCTGTTTTTT
.	TRBJ2-1	TRBV27	TRBD2	CASSLSILGLADNEQFF	TGTGCCAGCAGTTTATCAATCCTGGGACTAGCGGACAATGAGCAGTTCTTC
.	TRBJ2-7	TRBV6-9	.	CASKGGQNFYEQYF	TGTGCCAGCAAAGGTGGACAGAATTTCTACGAGCAGTACTTC
once	TRBJ2-7	TRBV10-3	.	CAISASITGYEQYF	TGTGCCATCAGTGCCTCAATAACAGGGTACGAGCAGTACTTC
.	TRBJ2-1	TRBV12-5	.	CASGLVKGEVDNEQFF	TGTGCTAGTGGTTTGGTGAAGGGGGAAGTGGACAATGAGCAGTTCTTC
.	TRBJ2-2	TRBV27	TRBD2	CASSHLSGLAGEVEGNTGELFF	TGTGCCAGCAGCCATCTCTCCGGACTAGCGGGAGAGGTAGAGGGGAACACCGGGGAGCTGTTTTTT
.	TRBJ2-7	TRBV7-6	.	CASSRSGTRQYF	TGTGCCAGCAGCAGATCCGGGACTCGCCAGTACTTC
.	TRBJ2-7	TRBV28	.	CASSVSAYEQYF	TGTGCCAGCAGCGTTTCAGCCTACGAGCAGTACTTC
.	TRBJ2-1	TRBV7-3	TRBD2	CASSLTSGVREQFF	TGTGCCAGCAGCTTAACTAGCGGGGTTAGGGAGCAGTTCTTC
.	TRBJ1-1	TRBV7-2	.	CASSFETGVATEAFF	TGTGCCAGCAGCTTCGAGACAGGCGTAGCCACTGAAGCTTTCTTT
.	TRBJ2-1	TRBV15	TRBD1	CATSREQGVYNEQFF	TGTGCCACCAGCAGAGAACAGGGGGTTTACAATGAGCAGTTCTTC
few	TRBJ1-3	TRBV7-2	.	CASSLVGNTIYF	TGTGCCAGCAGCTTAGTTGGAAACACCATATATTTT
.	TRBJ1-5	TRBV28	.	CASSFIGSGNQPQHF	TGTGCCAGCAGTTTTATAGGGTCGGGCAATCAGCCCCAGCATTTT
.	TRBJ2-7	TRBV27	TRBD1	CASSLAVGQGFYEQYF	TGTGCCAGCAGTTTAGCCGTGGGACAGGGATTCTACGAGCAGTACTTC
.	TRBJ1-5	TRBV28	.	CASSFAGTGGQPQHF	TGTGCCAGCAGTTTTGCTGGGACTGGGGGTCAGCCCCAGCATTTT
.	TRBJ1-1	TRBV7-6	TRBD1	CASSLRQGLSGGAFF	TGTGCCAGCAGCTTGAGACAGGGGCTATCTGGGGGAGCTTTCTTT
.	TRBJ1-6	TRBV6-5	.	CASSYGEGDSPLHF	TGTGCCAGCAGTTATGGCGAAGGAGATTCACCCCTCCACTTT
once	TRBJ2-7	TRBV7-2	.	CAILLPGGRYEQYF	TGTGCCATTCTGCTCCCCGGGGGGCGTTACGAGCAGTACTTC
.	TRBJ2-2	TRBV19	TRBD1	CASRTGTNTGELFF	TGTGCCTCAAGGACAGGAACGAACACCGGGGAGCTGTTTTTT
.	TRBJ1-6	TRBV28	.	CASSIERSNLWPPLHF	TGTGCCAGCAGCATAGAAAGAAGCAACCTATGGCCACCCCTCCACTTT
.	TRBJ1-1	TRBV28	.	CASSLIQRLNTEAFF	TGTGCCAGCAGTTTAATACAGAGGTTGAACACTGAAGCTTTCTTT
few	TRBJ2-2	TRBV19	TRBD2	CASSIPGLAAGELFF	TGTGCCAGTAGTATACCGGGACTAGCAGCGGGGGAGCTGTTTTTT
.	TRBJ1-5	TRBV28	TRBD1	CASSPRMGQERSQPQHF	TGTGCCAGCAGTCCCAGGATGGGACAGGAGCGCTCACAGCCCCAGCATTTT
.	TRBJ2-7	TRBV30	.	CAWGGDHEQYF	TGTGCCTGGGGGGGTGACCACGAGCAGTACTTC
.	TRBJ2-7	TRBV2	TRBD1	CASSPGTGGYEQYF	TGTGCCAGCAGTCCCGGGACAGGGGGATACGAGCAGTACTTC